A selection of T cell receptor beta chains follows, all from one sample in a study of Ad26.COV2.S vaccination and SARS-CoV-2 variants. The table came from immunoSEQ multiplex PCR; TCRdb's copy has only in-frame clones and leaves some out. The sample yields about 350,000 clones, around 83% seen once. Specimen: peripheral blood, collected in a trial of Ad26.COV2.S vaccine versus placebo. Receptor source: a person between 18 and 65 years old who received the Ad26.COV2.S COVID-19 vaccine or a placebo. The conserved cysteine and the conserved F or W are not part of the CDR3 here. Fields, in order: V gene, D gene, CDR3 protein. A D gene is named only where the DNA matches it firmly.

TRBV11-2 NA ASPNTQGSGNQPQH
TRBV7-8 NA ASSLGIFSYEQY
TRBV7-9 TRBD2 ASSSHGGGSYEQY
TRBV7-2 NA ASSDSLAGFPTTEAF
TRBV6-2/TRBV6-3 NA ASSRWGEETQY
TRBV6-2/TRBV6-3 NA ASSYGAEEETQY
TRBV30 TRBD1 AWFNRGRNYGYT
TRBV7-2 NA ASSLAQGNYGYT
TRBV4-1 TRBD1 ASSPWTGGYEQY
TRBV9 TRBD2 ASSVVASGGHRDEQF
TRBV19 TRBD1 ASSRSTGAVYYEQY
TRBV19 NA ASGGQSNQPQH
TRBV7-2 TRBD1 ASSLGTGGLNTEAF
TRBV20-1 NA SASQETQY
TRBV5-4 NA ASSSALGGYGYT
TRBV3-1/TRBV3-2 NA ASSPTGTYGETQY
TRBV12-2 NA ASRLAISGVSSYNEQF
TRBV7-6 NA ASSLDSTSTDTQY
TRBV9 TRBD1 ASSIGQEIYNEQF
TRBV28 NA ASSFSGSHEQY
TRBV5-5 NA ASSLNSPLH
TRBV18 TRBD2 ASSPSGLAGLNPYNEQF
TRBV28 TRBD2 ASSLRLAGASYNEQF
TRBV3-1/TRBV3-2 TRBD2 ASSWGTSAEQY
TRBV27 NA ASSRTPSYGYT
TRBV7-2 NA ASSLLGGSYNEQF
TRBV10-2 TRBD2 ASSTSGATYEQY
TRBV5-4 NA ASSILTSTGTGELF
TRBV2 NA ASSERLGRPPETQY
TRBV19 NA ASSIVGGGLGTGELF
TRBV4-3 NA ASSQDGGSGIEQF
TRBV3-1/TRBV3-2 TRBD2 ASSKRGTYEQY
TRBV29-1 NA SVRKSGQDMTGTEAF
TRBV12-3/TRBV12-4 NA ASSRTANYGYT
TRBV6-2/TRBV6-3 NA ASSDRQGAQGYT
TRBV30 TRBD1 AWRQGAAGNTIY
TRBV19 TRBD2 ASSRTSGGAETQY
TRBV9 TRBD1 ASSEGTGGTEAF
TRBV9 NA ASSVSGATYQETQY
TRBV4-1 TRBD2 ASSQGGLAGTYEQY
TRBV3-1/TRBV3-2 NA ASSQDLRKLF
TRBV2 NA ASSERGTSGNTIY
TRBV10-2 TRBD1 ASSVQGAWTEAF
TRBV19 NA ASSIVGTDSEKLF
TRBV28 NA ASSPPDSYEQY
TRBV11-2 NA ASSLGEITDTQY
TRBV9 TRBD2 ASSVVSGRIPQF
TRBV6-2/TRBV6-3 TRBD2 ASSSPPRLAGMYEQY
TRBV10-2 TRBD1 ASTGTGMNTEAF
TRBV5-6 TRBD1 ASSSLRDRGRNTIY
TRBV7-8 TRBD1 ASSPRTGSYNEQF
TRBV5-6 TRBD1 ASSLWPGQGGNYEQY
TRBV30 TRBD2 AWRRGQERGPGTGELF